This TCR beta chain was sequenced in a study of cytomegalovirus exposure and HLA in healthy donors. From germline, CDR1 is LNHDA and CDR2 SQIVND (reference sequence). J lost 4 bases, V lost 3 bases, and 8 bases had no gene match. The CDR3 has 15 residues. 60 Vbeta and 13 Jbeta primers were used in PCR. Some clones are missing from TCRdb's copy, which holds only in-frame ones; the method was immunoSEQ multiplex PCR. The table lists some 44,000 clones, approximately 52% of them singletons. Source material: PBMCs. This clonotype was sampled from a human donor in good health. The genes are TRBV19 and TRBJ1-1; TRBD1 matches 7 bases. The CDR3: CASSMVRGRGTEAFF. The CDR3 DNA reads as TGTGCCAGTAGTATGGTGAGGGGGCGAGGCACTGAAGCTTTCTTT.